This TCR beta chain was found in a study of T-cell reconstitution after alpha-beta-depleted transplantation in children (dated by TCRdb to the mid-2010s). Some background on the complete study: T-cell immune reconstitution after TCRalphabeta/CD19-depleted allogeneic hematopoietic cell transplantation in children was quantitatively tracked in the study by means of TCR repertoire profiling.

Per the germline V gene (reference sequence), SGHNT is the CDR1 and YYREEE is the CDR2. From the cysteine through the phenylalanine, the CDR3 covers 16 amino acids. Left in the record is the CDR3 DNA by itself, 48 bases read in frame from the first base. Comment on this clonotype: Its recognized antigen is unknown. Possible read error: a much larger clone is one base away.

The library was produced with PCR. Sequenced on an Illumina HiSeq 2500. To normalize quantification of the TCRbeta repertoire, the TCR libraries were built with molecular barcoding that relied on unique molecular identifiers. TCRdb reprocessing: public reads trimmed at Q25 with fastp, clones called with MiXCR, in-frame beta chains kept. Duplicate CDR3 protein sequences are folded into a single record with the most common DNA and genes. The sample records 200,000 to 250,000 distinct CDR3 sequences, 9.7% of which are singletons. The ten largest clonotypes hold around 5.1% of the sample. The rearranged chain carries TRBV5-4 and TRBJ2-1, and TRBD2 aligns with 11 junction nucleotides. The sequenced sample was PBMCs from the stem cell graft donor, obtained from the stem cell graft. This clonotype originated in a human donor who donated a stem cell graft to a child with SCID. The CDR3 reads as follows: CAISSGTSGFYNEQFF. The nucleotide sequence reads TGTGCCATCAGCTCCGGGACTAGCGGCTTCTACAATGAGCAGTTCTTC.